This record looks at one TCR beta chain sequence and its context. The data were obtained in a study of blood T cell repertoires in COVID-19. Across the whole study: Recovered participants had two consecutive negative NP/OP PCR tests, healthcare professional clearance, or symptom resolution.

The CDR3 covers 15 residues. J was trimmed by 3 bases and V by 2 bases; bases with no gene match: 5. Germline V gene lookup returns CDR1 SGHRS and CDR2 YFSETQ. The study recruited people aged about 18 to 90 years across about two dozen US areas. As handled by the study authors: Counts of nucleated cells, estimated from reference gene primer amplification, were obtained. The repertoire was sequenced with immunoSEQ multiplex PCR; TCRdb's copy has only in-frame clones and lacks some. The D gene and trimming were derived from the DNA, and the V and J assignments and clone size from that table. The sample lists some 180,000 clones; around 80% were seen once.

The TCR originated in a woman aged 70-85 years in a cohort exposed to, infected with or recovered from COVID-19 (not recorded which). V usage is TRBV5-1 and J usage is TRBJ1-5; 7 nucleotides match TRBD1. Input material: PBMCs or T cells enriched from blood (not recorded which). CDR3: CASSLEGGLNQPQHF. The CDR3 coding sequence is TGCGCCAGCAGCTTAGAAGGGGGCCTCAATCAGCCCCAGCATTTT.